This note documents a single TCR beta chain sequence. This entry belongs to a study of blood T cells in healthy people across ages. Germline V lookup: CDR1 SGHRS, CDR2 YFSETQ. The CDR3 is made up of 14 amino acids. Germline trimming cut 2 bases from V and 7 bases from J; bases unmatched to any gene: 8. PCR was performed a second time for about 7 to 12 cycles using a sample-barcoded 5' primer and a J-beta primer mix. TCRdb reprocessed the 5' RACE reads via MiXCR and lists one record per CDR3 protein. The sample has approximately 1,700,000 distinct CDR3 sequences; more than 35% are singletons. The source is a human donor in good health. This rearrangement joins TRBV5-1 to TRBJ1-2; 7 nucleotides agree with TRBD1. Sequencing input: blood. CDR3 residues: CASSFVQGLSGYTF. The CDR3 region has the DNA TGCGCCAGCAGCTTCGTACAGGGGTTGAGTGGCTACACCTTC.